This note documents a single T cell receptor (beta chain) sequence. Its specificity is unknown. The sample is drawn from a study of cytomegalovirus exposure and HLA in healthy donors. Regarding the study as a whole: In a later analysis, a missense DCLRE1C variant was linked to TCR beta V- and J-gene trimming.

Primers: 60 Vbeta forward and 13 Jbeta reverse. The method was immunoSEQ multiplex PCR; TCRdb's version includes in-frame clones alone and lacks a portion of them. The sample has approximately 100,000 clones, around 76% seen once. The sample comprised PBMCs. This TCR was recovered from a woman aged 50 to 60 in good health and CMV-seropositive.

CDR3 loop: CASSHTLVQGHTYEQYF. The CDR3 DNA follows: TGTGCCAGCAGCCATACTTTAGTACAGGGACATACCTACGAGCAGTACTTC. The chain links TRBV7-9 to TRBJ2-5, with D perhaps TRBD1 (6 bases). The last part of the DNA fits TRBJ2-7 better; the J call may be wrong. The CDR3 runs 17 residues. The V gene's germline CDR1 is SEHNR and CDR2 FQNEAQ (reference sequence).